This entry lists 28 T cell receptor beta chains sequenced from one sample in a study of T cell repertoires in cytomegalovirus infection. One entry per CDR3 protein, called by TCRdb with MiXCR from the reads. Of approximately 730,000 distinct CDR3 sequences listed, roughly 29% are singletons. Their cognate antigens are unknown. Sequences were derived from cultured CD8+ T cells from PBMCs, sampled from culture after CMV antigen stimulation. The receptors here all came from a human donor in good health (CMV status not recorded). Some clones in this sample may be carry-over from other donors' samples.

The rearrangement joins TRBV11-3 to TRBJ2-1, with 10 positions matching TRBD2. Germline V CDR1 and CDR2: SGHNT, YENEEA. After removal of 6 bases from V and 8 bases from J, the junction contained 16 bases not matched to a gene. The CDR3 spans 17 residues. The CDR3 reads CASSLRSPAGGSDEQFF. The CDR3 DNA sequence: TGTGCCAGCAGTCTTAGATCTCCAGCGGGGGGGTCGGATGAGCAGTTCTTC.

This clonotype was detected only a few times. The V call is TRBV27, the J call TRBJ1-1; 7 bases fit TRBD1. Trimming at V came to 0 bases and at J to 0 bases, leaving 4 bases not matched to a gene. The CDR3 consists of 16 residues. Germline loops: CDR1 MNHEY, CDR2 SMNVEV (reference sequence). CDR3 DNA sequence: TGTGCCAGCAGTTTATCTCAGACAGGGATGAACACTGAAGCTTTCTTT. Translation gives CASSLSQTGMNTEAFF.

J is TRBJ2-3 and V is TRBV6-1, with TRBD1 matching 8 bases. This CDR3 region has 16 residues. Germline CDR1 MNHNS, CDR2 SASEGT. The V segment lost 10 bases and the J segment 2 bases; nucleotides outside the gene matches: 14. The CDR3 here is CATDREELVNTDTQYF. The CDR3, as DNA: TGTGCCACGGACAGGGAGGAGCTCGTGAACACAGATACGCAGTATTTT.

The chain combines TRBV9 with TRBJ2-4; tentatively, D is TRBD2 (7 bases). From germline, CDR1 is SGDLS and CDR2 YYNGEE. This CDR3 is 16 amino acids long. Trimming pared 3 bases from V and 0 bases from J, leaving 13 bases between. Written as DNA, the CDR3 is TGTGCCAGCAGCGGGGGGGGCAGACTAGCCAAAAACATTCAGTACTTC. Translated: CASSGGGRLAKNIQYF.

About this clonotype: A much larger clone is a single base away; this may be a read error. The V call is TRBV6-2 or TRBV6-3, the J call TRBJ2-2; D gene uncertain. From germline, CDR1 is MNHEY and CDR2 SVGEGT. CDR3 length equals 11 residues. The CDR3: CASGDTRELFF. The CDR3 DNA is TGTGCCAGCGGTGACACCAGGGAGCTGTTTTTT.

This clonotype has only a few counts. This chain joins TRBV6-5 and TRBJ1-3; D gene ambiguous. Germline V gene data show CDR1 as MNHEY and CDR2 as SVGAGI. V was trimmed by 0 bases and J by 0 bases, leaving 6 bases between them. CDR3 length: 15 amino acids. CDR3 amino acids: CASSYSEYSGNTIYF. CDR3 DNA sequence: TGTGCCAGCAGTTACTCCGAATACTCTGGAAACACCATATATTTT.

This sequence joins TRBV2 and TRBJ2-3, with D perhaps being TRBD1 or TRBD2 (6 bases each). The germline V gene has CDR1 SNHLY and CDR2 FYNNEI. Between the trimmed V and J ends, which lost 6 bases and 2 bases, there was a span of 24 bases. The CDR3 is 18 amino acids. The CDR3 is CASSRDPSVGGFTDTQYF. For the CDR3, the DNA is TGTGCCAGCAGCCGGGATCCTTCAGTGGGGGGCTTCACAGATACGCAGTATTTT.

The chain joins TRBV27 to TRBJ1-3; D uncertain. This CDR3 comprises 14 residues. Trimming removed 2 bases from V and 1 base from J, with 6 bases in between. Germline V gene lookup returns CDR1 MNHEY and CDR2 SMNVEV (reference sequence). The CDR3 reads CASSLARSGNTIYF. DNA of the CDR3: TGTGCCAGCAGTTTAGCCAGGTCTGGAAACACCATATATTTT.

This chain connects TRBV9 to TRBJ1-1; a weak D match, TRBD1 (5 bases). The CDR3 sequence is 15 residues long. The ends were cut back, 0 bases at V and 0 bases at J, with 9 bases in the middle. From germline, CDR1 is SGDLS and CDR2 YYNGEE. The CDR3 protein is CASSVGGDLNTEAFF. The CDR3 DNA sequence: TGTGCCAGCAGCGTAGGAGGGGACCTGAACACTGAAGCTTTCTTT.

This clonotype appeared many times. J is TRBJ1-2 and V is TRBV6-1, with TRBD1 matching 7 bases. The CDR3 is 13 amino acids. V lost 4 bases and J lost 7; bases outside the gene matches: 6. CDR1 MNHNS and CDR2 SASEGT come from the germline V gene. The CDR3 coding sequence is TGTGCCAGCAGTGCCGACAGGGCCCGTGGCTACACCTTC. Residues: CASSADRARGYTF.

The rearrangement uses TRBV7-6 and TRBJ2-6; 8 positions agree with TRBD1. J gave up 3 bases and V 4 bases, and 8 bases lay outside the gene matches. CDR3 size: 17 residues. Germline V gives CDR1 SGHVS, CDR2 FNYEAQ. CDR3 loop: CASSSSTRGRGANVLTF. The DNA for the CDR3 is TGTGCCAGCAGCTCGTCAACCAGGGGGCGTGGGGCCAACGTCCTGACTTTC.

This sequence joins TRBV7-2 and TRBJ2-7, with D unclear. This CDR3 has 14 residues. V lost 0 bases and J 1 base, leaving 7 bases between the germline ends. CDR1 is SGHTA, CDR2 FQGNSA, per germline. CDR3 coding DNA: TGTGCCAGCAGCTTAGCGGTCGAATCCTACGAGCAGTACTTC. Amino acid sequence: CASSLAVESYEQYF.

This clonotype has only a few counts. The V call is TRBV27, the J call TRBJ2-2; 8 bases line up with TRBD2. The germline V gene encodes CDR1 MNHEY and CDR2 SMNVEV (reference sequence). The CDR3 is 16 residues long. With V trimmed by 5 bases and J by 3 bases, 8 bases remained unmatched. CDR3 DNA: TGTGCCAGCAGTCCTCGGGGGGGTCTCCACACCGGGGAGCTGTTTTTT. This encodes CASSPRGGLHTGELFF.

This clonotype appeared many times. The chain uses TRBV7-8 and TRBJ2-3; D is unresolved. V was cut by 4 bases and J by 5 bases, with 7 bases left in between. Germline V gene sequence: CDR1 SGHVS, CDR2 FQNEAQ. This CDR3 is 12 amino acids long. CDR3: CASSSQRDTQYF. DNA of the CDR3: TGTGCCAGCAGCTCCCAGCGAGATACGCAGTATTTT.

Only a few counts were recorded for this clonotype. V is TRBV27 and J is TRBJ1-4, with 9 bases lining up with TRBD1. Losses at the gene ends were 10 bases for V and 8 bases for J; bases not matched to a gene: 8. There are 13 residues in the CDR3. Germline CDR1 is MNHEY and CDR2 is SMNVEV (reference sequence). The DNA for the CDR3 is TGTGCCACCGGACAGGGGATGGGGGAAAAACTGTTTTTT. It is translated as CATGQGMGEKLFF.

The chain has TRBV15 and TRBJ2-2; 7 positions match TRBD1. The CDR3 runs 15 residues. J was trimmed by 3 bases and V by 1 base; bases with no gene match: 2. Germline V gives CDR1 LNHNV, CDR2 YYDKDF (reference sequence). CDR3: CATSRAGQYTGELFF. For the CDR3, the DNA is TGTGCCACCAGCAGAGCGGGACAGTACACCGGGGAGCTGTTTTTT.

The rearrangement uses TRBV3-1 and TRBJ2-2; D gene unclear. Germline assignment: CDR1 LGHDT and CDR2 YNNKEL (reference sequence). Trimming left V 4 bases short and J 1 base short, with 10 bases between. The CDR3 consists of 15 residues. CDR3 protein: CASSPMSGNTGELFF. The CDR3 DNA sequence: TGTGCCAGCAGCCCTATGTCGGGGAACACCGGGGAGCTGTTTTTT. Filled out from reference TRBV3-1 and TRBJ2-2, the complete variable domain reads DTAVSQTPKYLVTQMGNDKSIKCEQNLGHDTMYWYKQDSKKFLKIMFSYNNKELIINETVPNRFSPKSPDKAHLNLHINSLELGDSAVYFCASSPMSGNTGELFFGEGSRLTVL.

This chain joins TRBV19 and TRBJ2-3, with TRBD1 identical over 9 bases. The CDR3 has 12 residues. The V segment lost 11 bases and the J segment 4 bases; nucleotides outside the gene matches: 4. Germline V gene sequence: CDR1 LNHDA, CDR2 SQIVND (reference sequence). Here the CDR3 DNA reads TGTGCCGTAGGACAGGGGCCAGATACGCAGTATTTT. The encoded protein is CAVGQGPDTQYF.

This clonotype was seen more than once but under ten times. The rearrangement uses TRBV4-1 and TRBJ2-1; D may match TRBD1 or TRBD2 (5 bases each). Trimming shortened V by 0 bases and J by 0 bases, and 12 bases separated the two germline ends. Germline V gene sequence: CDR1 MGHRA, CDR2 YSYEKL. The CDR3 is 17 amino acids. The CDR3 DNA reads TGCGCCAGCAGCCAAGAACGGGACCGCCGCTCCTACAATGAGCAGTTCTTC. This translates into CASSQERDRRSYNEQFF.

This clonotype was picked up a small number of times. The rearrangement joins TRBV7-2 to TRBJ2-1; D may be TRBD1 or TRBD2 (7 bases each). This CDR3 spans 16 amino acids. V dropped 1 base and J dropped 5 bases, with 15 bases sitting between them. The germline V gene has CDR1 SGHTA and CDR2 FQGNSA. For the CDR3, the DNA is TGTGCCAGCAGCTTAGTCAGGGGGGGCCACGACAATGAGCAGTTCTTC. Its translation: CASSLVRGGHDNEQFF.

A few counts support this clonotype. The V call is TRBV19, the J call TRBJ1-1; D might be TRBD1 (5 bases). The V and J ends lost 6 bases and 0 bases respectively, with 11 bases between them. The germline CDR1 and CDR2 sequences are LNHDA and SQIVND (reference sequence). This CDR3 is built from 14 residues. CDR3: CASSSQGLNTEAFF. In DNA form, the CDR3 reads TGTGCCAGTAGCTCCCAGGGCTTGAACACTGAAGCTTTCTTT.

This clonotype was detected ten times or more. This chain connects TRBV25-1 to TRBJ1-2, with 9 bases identical to TRBD1. This CDR3 comprises 15 residues. V lost 1 base and J lost 8; bases outside the gene matches: 8. The germline V gene encodes CDR1 MGHDK and CDR2 SYGVNS. The CDR3 sequence: CASSEWTGADPGYTF. The CDR3 region has the DNA TGTGCCAGCAGTGAATGGACAGGGGCAGACCCAGGCTACACCTTC.

This chain joins TRBV27 and TRBJ1-1; TRBD1 matches 9 bases. The V gene end was trimmed by 7 bases and the J gene end by 5 bases; junction bases not matched to a gene: 5. This CDR3 has 13 residues. The V gene's germline CDR1 is MNHEY and CDR2 SMNVEV (reference sequence). This CDR3 reads CASTGQGLTEAFF. The CDR3 DNA sequence: TGTGCCAGCACGGGACAGGGTCTAACTGAAGCTTTCTTT.

CDR3 DNA sequence: TGTGCCAGCAGCTTGAAAGAGGGGGCGCGGGGGAACACTGAAGCTTTCTTT. Translation gives CASSLKEGARGNTEAFF. J is TRBJ1-1 and V is TRBV7-9, with 7 nucleotides matching TRBD1. After removal of 3 bases from V and 1 base from J, the junction contained 11 bases not matched to a gene. In germline, CDR1 is SEHNR, CDR2 FQNEAQ (reference sequence). The CDR3 runs 17 residues.

This clonotype was observed many times. The V gene is TRBV4-3, the J gene TRBJ1-2; D is unresolved. There are 15 residues in the CDR3. The V end was cut by 1 base, the J end by 6 bases, with 15 bases between. Germline-derived CDR1 and CDR2 are LGHNA and YSLEER. CDR3 DNA sequence: TGCGCCAGCAGCCAAGTAAGGGAAGAAGAGAATGGCTACACCTTC. Protein: CASSQVREEENGYTF.

This clonotype was recorded at least ten times. The chain employs TRBV12-3 or TRBV12-4 and TRBJ1-2; D possibly corresponds to TRBD1 (5 bases). V was trimmed by 7 bases and J by 8 bases, leaving 23 bases between them. The CDR3 runs 15 residues. Here the CDR3 DNA reads TGTGCCAGCACCCCGCCGGGGCTGAGCTATCTGGGCTACACCTTC. It encodes CASTPPGLSYLGYTF.

This clonotype came up many times. The V call is TRBV7-6, the J call TRBJ2-2; a weak D match, TRBD2 (5 bases). The CDR3 length is 15 residues. The germline V gene has CDR1 SGHVS and CDR2 FNYEAQ. V was clipped by 3 bases and J by 2 bases, with 10 bases between them. Here the CDR3 DNA reads TGTGCCAGCAGCTTCGGTGAGGGAAACACCGGGGAGCTGTTTTTT. Amino acid sequence: CASSFGEGNTGELFF.

This clonotype was found a few times. The chain is built from TRBV12-5 and TRBJ2-7; possibly TRBD1 or TRBD2 for D (5 bases each). CDR1 and CDR2 from the germline V gene are LGHNT and FRNRAP. The length of the CDR3 is 14 residues. The V end lost 6 bases, the J end lost 0 bases, and 12 bases lay between the germline ends. The CDR3 region has the DNA TGTGCTAGTGGGATCCGGGACGGCTCCTACGAGCAGTACTTC. Amino acid sequence: CASGIRDGSYEQYF.